This entry lists 20 T cell receptor beta chains sequenced from one sample in a study of blood T cell repertoires in COVID-19. The data were produced by immunoSEQ multiplex PCR, yet TCRdb's version contains in-frame clones alone and is incomplete. The profile covers roughly 200,000 clones, with around 80% appearing a single time and over 10% taken by the ten largest. The sequencing sample was made of peripheral blood. The receptors here all came from a human donor in a cohort sampled during active COVID-19.

V gene TRBV19 combines with J gene TRBJ1-1; 7 bases match TRBD1. Trimming took 5 bases from V and 4 from J; bases not matched to a gene: 4. In germline, CDR1 is LNHDA, CDR2 SQIVND (reference sequence). The CDR3 is 13 residues long. CDR3 residues: CASSRRGLTEAFF. The CDR3 bases are TGTGCCAGTAGTCGGAGGGGGCTCACTGAAGCTTTCTTT.

The V call is TRBV25-1, the J call TRBJ2-7, with D unclear. V was shortened by 8 bases and J by 3 bases, with 5 bases between the two germline ends. CDR3 length equals 10 residues. The germline V gene encodes CDR1 MGHDK and CDR2 SYGVNS. Here the CDR3 DNA reads TGTGCCAGCCCTTGCTACGAGCAGTACTTC. It yields the protein CASPCYEQYF.

This clone appeared many times. This rearrangement joins TRBV19 to TRBJ1-1; 7 positions match TRBD1. The CDR3 runs 15 residues. Germline CDR1 reads LNHDA; CDR2 reads SQIVND (reference sequence). With 5 bases clipped from V and 1 base from J, the junction kept 7 bases outside the gene matches. The CDR3 spells CASSGNRGKNTEAFF. The CDR3 DNA is TGTGCCAGTAGTGGCAACAGGGGAAAGAACACTGAAGCTTTCTTT.

The rearrangement joins TRBV28 to TRBJ1-5; 10 bases line up with TRBD1. The V and J ends lost 5 bases and 6 bases, in that order; junction bases with no gene match: 10. The CDR3 runs to 16 residues. CDR1 and CDR2 from the germline V gene are MDHEN and SYDVKM. This chain's CDR3 is CASSPSGTGEGQPQHF. For the CDR3, the DNA is TGTGCCAGCAGTCCGTCAGGGACAGGGGAGGGTCAGCCCCAGCATTTT.

The chain combines TRBV3-1 (or the pseudogene TRBV3-2) with TRBJ2-7; TRBD1 matches at 8 bases. CDR1 and CDR2 (germline): LGHDT, YNNKEL (reference sequence). V shed 3 bases and J 6 bases; nucleotides not matched to a gene: 4. There are 13 residues in the CDR3. The CDR3 bases are TGTGCCAGCAGCCACCTAGGACAGGGCGAGCAGTACTTC. Residues: CASSHLGQGEQYF.

This chain links TRBV2 with TRBJ2-7; D is unclear. This CDR3 contains 12 residues. Germline V gene data show CDR1 as SNHLY and CDR2 as FYNNEI. Trimming stripped 6 bases from V and 7 bases from J, with 13 bases between. The CDR3 reads CASSAGGWEQYF. For the CDR3, the DNA is TGTGCCAGCAGCGCCGGTGGTTGGGAGCAGTACTTC.

The V and J genes are TRBV5-1 and TRBJ2-5; perhaps TRBD2 as D (6 bases). This CDR3 region has 13 residues. From germline, CDR1 is SGHRS and CDR2 YFSETQ. Trimming removed 7 bases at V and 1 base at J, with 11 bases between. This chain's CDR3 is CASSEGTQETQYF. The CDR3 DNA reads TGCGCCAGCTCGGAGGGGACCCAAGAGACCCAGTACTTC.

The chain links TRBV18 to TRBJ1-2, with TRBD1 matching over 7 bases. This CDR3 has 15 amino acids. J lost 6 bases, V lost 4 bases, and 11 bases had no gene match. CDR1 is KGHSH, CDR2 LQKENI, per germline. CDR3 amino acids: CASSQEQTGFDGYTF. The DNA of the CDR3 is TGTGCCAGCTCACAAGAACAGACAGGGTTCGATGGCTACACCTTC.

The rearrangement links TRBV27 to TRBJ2-2; D is unresolved. The CDR3 has 15 residues. In germline, CDR1 is MNHEY, CDR2 SMNVEV (reference sequence). V was clipped by 1 base and J by 3 bases, with 9 bases between them. CDR3: CASSLYSFYTGELFF. DNA of the CDR3: TGTGCCAGCAGTTTATACAGCTTCTACACCGGGGAGCTGTTTTTT.

CDR3 coding DNA: TGTGCCAGCAGCCCCCGCGACAGGGCGAACACTGAAGCTTTCTTT. Its protein product is CASSPRDRANTEAFF. This rearrangement joins TRBV3-1 (or the pseudogene TRBV3-2) to TRBJ1-1; 7 bases fit TRBD1. The ends lost 4 bases at V and 1 base at J; junction bases unmatched: 6. Per the germline V gene, CDR1 is LGHDT and CDR2 is YNNKEL (reference sequence). The CDR3 is made up of 15 amino acids.

This clone was observed a single time. This sequence joins TRBV28 and TRBJ1-3; 7 nucleotides align to TRBD1. Germline V lookup: CDR1 MDHEN, CDR2 SYDVKM. The CDR3 totals 16 residues. The V gene end was trimmed by 6 bases and the J gene end by 2 bases; junction bases not matched to a gene: 10. This CDR3 is CASRTGWNGAGNTIYF. Here the CDR3 DNA reads TGTGCCAGCAGGACAGGGTGGAATGGGGCTGGAAACACCATATATTTT.

This chain joins TRBV28 and TRBJ1-2; possibly TRBD1 for D (6 bases). Germline V CDR1 and CDR2: MDHEN, SYDVKM. The ends were cut back, 6 bases at V and 4 bases at J, with 9 bases in the middle. This CDR3 comprises 12 residues. CDR3 residues: CASRAGAYGYTF. CDR3 in DNA: TGTGCCAGCAGGGCGGGGGCCTATGGCTACACCTTC.

This rearrangement joins TRBV5-1 to TRBJ2-5; D unclear. Germline CDR1 reads SGHRS; CDR2 reads YFSETQ. V was shortened by 0 bases and J by 6 bases, with 15 bases between the two germline ends. The CDR3 totals 15 residues. This CDR3 reads CASSLGSLGRQTQYF. CDR3 DNA sequence: TGCGCCAGCAGCTTGGGTAGCCTAGGTCGACAGACCCAGTACTTC.

The gene calls are TRBV18 and TRBJ2-2; 7 nucleotides agree with TRBD1. Per germline, CDR1 KGHSH and CDR2 LQKENI. This CDR3 is built from 18 residues. V lost 3 bases and J lost 5; bases outside the gene matches: 15. CDR3 loop: CASSPFRDRKGWTGELFF. The CDR3 DNA follows: TGTGCCAGCTCACCCTTCCGGGACAGAAAAGGATGGACCGGGGAGCTGTTTTTT.

The chain is built from TRBV5-1 and TRBJ2-1; TRBD1 matches at 7 bases. From germline, CDR1 is SGHRS and CDR2 YFSETQ. The CDR3 is 14 residues long. V shed 1 base, J shed 3 bases, and the junction held 1 base outside the gene matches. CDR3: CASSLWTGYNEQFF. As DNA, the CDR3 is TGCGCCAGCAGCTTGTGGACAGGCTACAATGAGCAGTTCTTC.

The J gene is TRBJ2-1, the V gene TRBV4-1, with 9 positions matching TRBD2. The ends lost 0 bases at V and 6 bases at J; junction bases unmatched: 9. Germline V gene lookup returns CDR1 MGHRA and CDR2 YSYEKL. This CDR3 region has 17 residues. CDR3 in DNA: TGCGCCAGCAGCCAAGATCTGGCGGGAGGGCCGGTCAATGAGCAGTTCTTC. It specifies CASSQDLAGGPVNEQFF.

This clone appeared a few times. The chain employs TRBV10-2 and TRBJ2-1, with 9 bases fitting TRBD1. CDR3 length: 14 amino acids. V dropped 7 bases and J dropped 5; count of bases not matched to a gene: 6. Germline values: CDR1 WSHSY, CDR2 SAAADI. The CDR3 nucleotides are TGCGCCAGCACTGGACAGGGGTTGCACAATGAGCAGTTCTTC. Translating gives CASTGQGLHNEQFF.

The V and J genes are TRBV2 and TRBJ1-1, with 9 bases fitting TRBD1. The CDR3 has 13 residues. The germline CDR1 and CDR2 sequences are SNHLY and FYNNEI. The V segment lost 8 bases and the J segment 1 base; nucleotides outside the gene matches: 2. The CDR3: CASGDRANTEAFF. Here the CDR3 DNA reads TGTGCCAGCGGGGACAGGGCGAACACTGAAGCTTTCTTT.

The chain is built from TRBV29-1 and TRBJ2-7; TRBD1 aligns across 7 bases. This CDR3 spans 13 amino acids. The V gene's germline CDR1 is SQVTM and CDR2 ANQGSEA. After removal of 5 bases from V and 0 bases from J, the junction contained 4 bases not matched to a gene. The CDR3 here is CSVRQGSSYEQYF. CDR3 coding DNA: TGCAGCGTTCGACAGGGAAGCTCCTACGAGCAGTACTTC.

V usage is TRBV25-1 and J usage is TRBJ2-3; D gene uncertain. Looked up from germline, CDR1 is MGHDK and CDR2 is SYGVNS. The CDR3 spans 13 residues. V was cut by 0 bases and J by 2 bases, with 3 bases left in between. CDR3 amino acids: CASSEYLTDTQYF. The CDR3, as DNA: TGTGCCAGCAGTGAATACCTCACAGATACGCAGTATTTT.